This TCR beta chain was identified during a study of blood T cell repertoires in COVID-19. The overall study: Both acute and convalescent COVID-19 samples were obtained from the United States, Italy and Spain. Sample material is recorded as cDNA or gDNA derived from T cells, B-cell-depleted T cells, or PBMCs.

This CDR3 comprises 15 residues. V shed 3 bases and J shed 5 bases, with 19 bases lying between them. Per the germline V gene, CDR1 is DFQATT and CDR2 is SNEGSKA (reference sequence). The authors' processing: Amplification of reference gene primers was used by the study to estimate nucleated cell counts. Profiled with immunoSEQ multiplex PCR; TCRdb holds only in-frame clones, not every one. For V, J and clone size, that table is used; D and trimming come from the DNA. Among about 310,000 clones listed, around 91% were seen once. Seattle's cohort entered during active infection and was followed longitudinally.

This sequence was found in a woman aged 40 to 49 with COVID-19, enrolled during active disease. The V call is TRBV20-1, the J call TRBJ2-5; maybe TRBD1 (6 bases). Sequenced input: peripheral blood. The CDR3 loop reads CSASPGQMSLETQYF. In DNA form, the CDR3 reads TGCAGTGCTAGTCCTGGACAGATGTCTCTGGAGACCCAGTACTTC.